This TCR beta chain was obtained from a study of blood T cell repertoires in COVID-19. The CDR3 totals 16 residues. Germline CDR1 reads MGHRA; CDR2 reads YSYEKL. With 1 base removed from V and 3 bases from J, the gap between germline ends came to 13 bases. The assay was immunoSEQ multiplex PCR, and TCRdb's table has in-frame clones only and misses some. The sample comprises 55,000 to 75,000 clones, approximately 86% of which are singletons, and nearly 7.5% rests with the top ten. The sample was peripheral blood. The rearrangement links TRBV4-1 to TRBJ2-4, with a weak D call TRBD2 (5 bases). The origin of this receptor is a human donor with active COVID-19. The donor label of this sample is uncertain. CDR3 DNA sequence: TGCGCCAGCAGCCAAGTAATAGCGTTGGGCAAAAACATTCAGTACTTC. It is translated as CASSQVIALGKNIQYF.